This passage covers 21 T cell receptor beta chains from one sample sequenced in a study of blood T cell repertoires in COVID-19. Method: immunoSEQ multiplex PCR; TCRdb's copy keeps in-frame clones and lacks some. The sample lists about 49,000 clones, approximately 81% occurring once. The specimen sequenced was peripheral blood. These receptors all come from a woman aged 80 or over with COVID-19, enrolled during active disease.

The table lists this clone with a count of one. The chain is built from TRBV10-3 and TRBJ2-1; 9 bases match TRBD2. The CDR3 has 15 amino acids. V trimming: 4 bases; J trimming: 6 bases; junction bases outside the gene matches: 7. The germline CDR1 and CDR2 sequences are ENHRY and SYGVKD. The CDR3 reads CAISVMAGGGNEQFF. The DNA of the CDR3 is TGTGCCATCAGTGTAATGGCGGGAGGGGGCAATGAGCAGTTCTTC.

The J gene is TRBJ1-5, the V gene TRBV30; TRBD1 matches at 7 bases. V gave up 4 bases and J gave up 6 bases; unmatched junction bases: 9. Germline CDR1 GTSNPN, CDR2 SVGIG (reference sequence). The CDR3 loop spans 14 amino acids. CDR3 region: CAWNQGVSGQPQHF. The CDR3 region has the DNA TGTGCCTGGAACCAGGGGGTGTCCGGTCAGCCCCAGCATTTT.

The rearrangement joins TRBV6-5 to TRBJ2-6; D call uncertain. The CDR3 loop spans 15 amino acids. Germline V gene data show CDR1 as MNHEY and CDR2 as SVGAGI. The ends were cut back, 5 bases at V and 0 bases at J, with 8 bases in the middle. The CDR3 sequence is CASSLRSSGANVLTF. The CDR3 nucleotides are TGTGCCAGCAGTCTCCGGAGCTCTGGGGCCAACGTCCTGACTTTC.

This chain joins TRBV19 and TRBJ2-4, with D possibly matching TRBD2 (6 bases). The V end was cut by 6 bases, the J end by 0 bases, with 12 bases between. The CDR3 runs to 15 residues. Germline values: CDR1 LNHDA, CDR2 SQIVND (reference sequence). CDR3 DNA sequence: TGTGCCAGTAGCGATCAGCGGGTAGCCAAAAACATTCAGTACTTC. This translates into CASSDQRVAKNIQYF.

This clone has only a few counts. In nucleotides, the CDR3 is TGTGCCATGCATTCGGGTTCTGGAAACACCATATATTTT. Its translation is CAMHSGSGNTIYF. The chain combines TRBV12-3 or TRBV12-4 with TRBJ1-3; D ambiguous. There are 13 residues in the CDR3. V lost 10 bases to trimming and J lost 1 base, with 11 bases between them.

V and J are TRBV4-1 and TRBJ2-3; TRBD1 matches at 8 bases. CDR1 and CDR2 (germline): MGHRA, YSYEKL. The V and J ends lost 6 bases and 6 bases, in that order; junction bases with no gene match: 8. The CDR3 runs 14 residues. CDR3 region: CASRPTGVVDTQYF. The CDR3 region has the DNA TGCGCCAGCAGGCCGACAGGGGTCGTCGATACGCAGTATTTT.

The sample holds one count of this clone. The CDR3 spells CASGGQTYEQYF. The CDR3 region has the DNA TGTGCCAGCGGGGGACAGACCTACGAGCAGTACTTC. This chain uses TRBV2 with TRBJ2-7; 7 bases align to TRBD1. V was pared by 8 bases and J by 2 bases, with 3 bases of the junction left unmatched. CDR3 length: 12 residues. The germline V gene has CDR1 SNHLY and CDR2 FYNNEI.

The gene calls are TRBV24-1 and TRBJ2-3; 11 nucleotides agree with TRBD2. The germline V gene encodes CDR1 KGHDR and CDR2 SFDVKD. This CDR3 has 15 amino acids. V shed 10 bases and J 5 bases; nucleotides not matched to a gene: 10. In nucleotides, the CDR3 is TGTGCCACGGAGACCAGACTAGCGGGACGAGATACGCAGTATTTT. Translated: CATETRLAGRDTQYF.

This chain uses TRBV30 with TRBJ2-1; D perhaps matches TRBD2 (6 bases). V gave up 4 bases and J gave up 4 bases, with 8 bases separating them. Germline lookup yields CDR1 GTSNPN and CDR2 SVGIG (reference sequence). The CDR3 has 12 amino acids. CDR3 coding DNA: TGTGCCTGGATTAGCGGTTACAATGAGCAGTTCTTC. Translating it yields CAWISGYNEQFF.

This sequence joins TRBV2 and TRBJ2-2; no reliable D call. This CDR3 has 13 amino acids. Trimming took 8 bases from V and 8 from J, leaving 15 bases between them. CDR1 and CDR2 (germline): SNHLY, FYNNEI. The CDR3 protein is CASWASGTGELFF. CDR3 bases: TGTGCCAGCTGGGCAAGTGGAACGGGGGAGCTGTTTTTT.

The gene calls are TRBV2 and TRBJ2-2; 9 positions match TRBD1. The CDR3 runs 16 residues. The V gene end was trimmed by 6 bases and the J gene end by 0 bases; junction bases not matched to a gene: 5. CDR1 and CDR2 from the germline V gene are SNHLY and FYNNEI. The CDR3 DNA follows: TGTGCCAGCAGCGGGACAGGGTTCGCGAACACCGGGGAGCTGTTTTTT. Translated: CASSGTGFANTGELFF.

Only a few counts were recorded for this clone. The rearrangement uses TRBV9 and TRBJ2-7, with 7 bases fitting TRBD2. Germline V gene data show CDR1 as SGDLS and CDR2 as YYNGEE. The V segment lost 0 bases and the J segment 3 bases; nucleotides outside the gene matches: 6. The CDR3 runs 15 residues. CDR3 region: CASSVADGTNYEQYF. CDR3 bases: TGTGCCAGCAGCGTAGCGGACGGGACTAACTACGAGCAGTACTTC.

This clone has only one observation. CDR3 sequence (DNA): TGTGCCAGTCTAGCACCGGGGTACCTGTCCTACGAGCAGTACTTC. This translates into CASLAPGYLSYEQYF. V is TRBV2 and J is TRBJ2-7, with TRBD2 as a possible D gene (5 bases). This CDR3 is 15 amino acids long. Trimming shortened V by 9 bases and J by 1 base, and 19 bases separated the two germline ends. Germline V lookup: CDR1 SNHLY, CDR2 FYNNEI.

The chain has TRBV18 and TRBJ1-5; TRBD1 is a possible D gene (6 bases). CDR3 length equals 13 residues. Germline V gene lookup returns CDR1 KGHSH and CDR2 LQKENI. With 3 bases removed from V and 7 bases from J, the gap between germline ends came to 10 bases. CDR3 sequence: CASSPTDSQPQHF. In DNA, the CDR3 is TGTGCCAGCTCACCGACGGACAGCCAGCCCCAGCATTTT.

As DNA, the CDR3 is TGTGCCAGTAGTACCGACGCCAGGGGCTCCTACGAGCAGTACTTC. It translates to CASSTDARGSYEQYF. V and J are TRBV19 and TRBJ2-7, with D possibly TRBD1 on 6 matching bases. This CDR3 is 15 amino acids long. The germline CDR1 and CDR2 sequences are LNHDA and SQIVND (reference sequence). Trimming cost V 4 bases and J 0 bases, with 13 bases left between them. The variable domain in full, with the rest retrieved from reference TRBV19 and TRBJ2-7, is DGGITQSPKYLFRKEGQNVTLSCEQNLNHDAMYWYRQDPGQGLRLIYYSQIVNDFQKGDIAEGYSVSREKKESFPLTVTSAQKNPTAFYLCASSTDARGSYEQYFGPGTRLTVT.

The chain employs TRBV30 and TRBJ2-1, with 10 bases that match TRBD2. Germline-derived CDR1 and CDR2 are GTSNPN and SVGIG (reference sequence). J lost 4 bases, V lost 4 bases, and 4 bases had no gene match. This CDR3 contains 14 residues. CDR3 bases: TGTGCCTGGACCCCAGCGGGAGGGTACAATGAGCAGTTCTTC. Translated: CAWTPAGGYNEQFF.

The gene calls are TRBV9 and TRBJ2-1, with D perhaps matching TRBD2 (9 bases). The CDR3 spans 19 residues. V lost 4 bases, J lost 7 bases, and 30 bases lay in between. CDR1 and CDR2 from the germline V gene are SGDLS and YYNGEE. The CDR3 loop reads CASSPRTGMIAGDSNEQFF. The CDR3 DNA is TGTGCCAGCAGCCCTCGGACAGGGATGATAGCGGGAGATAGTAATGAGCAGTTCTTC.

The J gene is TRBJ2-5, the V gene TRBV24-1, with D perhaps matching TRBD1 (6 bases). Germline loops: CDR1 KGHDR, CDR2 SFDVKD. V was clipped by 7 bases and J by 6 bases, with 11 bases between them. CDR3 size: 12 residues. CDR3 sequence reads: CATSGDTKTQYF. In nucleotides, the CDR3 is TGTGCCACCAGCGGGGACACTAAGACCCAGTACTTC.

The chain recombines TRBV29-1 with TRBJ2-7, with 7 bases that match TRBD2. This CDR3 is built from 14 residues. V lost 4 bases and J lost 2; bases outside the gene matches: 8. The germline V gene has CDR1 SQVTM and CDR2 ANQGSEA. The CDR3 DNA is TGCAGCGTTGGGGGAGGGAGTCGGGCCTACGAGCAGTACTTC. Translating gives CSVGGGSRAYEQYF.

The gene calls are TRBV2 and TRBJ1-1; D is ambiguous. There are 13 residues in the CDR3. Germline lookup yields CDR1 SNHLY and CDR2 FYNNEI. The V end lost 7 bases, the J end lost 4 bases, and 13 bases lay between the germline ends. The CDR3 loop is CASTRTRVTEAFF. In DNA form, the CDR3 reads TGTGCCAGCACCCGAACGAGGGTCACTGAAGCTTTCTTT.

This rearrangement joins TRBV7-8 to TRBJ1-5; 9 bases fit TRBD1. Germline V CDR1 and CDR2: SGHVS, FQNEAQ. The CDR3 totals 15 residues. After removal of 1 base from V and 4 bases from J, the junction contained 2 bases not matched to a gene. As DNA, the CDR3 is TGTGCCAGCAGCTTAGGCGGGACAGGGAATCAGCCCCAGCATTTT. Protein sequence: CASSLGGTGNQPQHF.